Following are 32 T cell receptor beta chains from one sample sequenced in a study of cytomegalovirus exposure and HLA in healthy donors (dated by TCRdb to 2017 to 2019). The library was produced with the immunoSEQ multiplex PCR assay. For the multiplex PCR, a mixture combining 60 forward primers for TCR Vbeta segments and 13 reverse primers for TCR Jbeta segments was used. What TCRdb holds here is the immuneACCESS table cut down to in-frame rearrangements. Part of the clones is not present; checked against another copy, under half of the missing clones reflect an unresolved V gene, and the others are unexplained. The sample table holds approximately 95,000 clones, of which around 81% were seen once. Under 5.5% of the sample is held by the ten biggest clonotypes. Sequenced material: PBMCs. The receptors originated from a woman in her 70s in good health and CMV-seropositive.

V is TRBV19 and J is TRBJ2-7; 8 positions agree with TRBD1. The V and J ends lost 7 bases and 7 bases, in that order; junction bases with no gene match: 15. Germline lookup yields CDR1 LNHDA and CDR2 SQIVND (reference sequence). This CDR3 contains 15 residues. The chain's CDR3 is CASTPSGGASREQYF. Written as DNA, the CDR3 is TGTGCCAGTACACCTTCAGGGGGCGCATCTAGGGAGCAGTACTTC.

This chain uses TRBV7-2 with TRBJ2-7; the match to TRBD1 covers 8 bases. With V trimmed by 6 bases and J by 4 bases, 14 bases remained unmatched. Germline lookup yields CDR1 SGHTA and CDR2 FQGNSA. This CDR3 contains 16 residues. The CDR3 DNA is TGTGCCAGCAGTTCCCTAGGGGGACAGGTACCGTACGAGCAGTACTTC. Translating gives CASSSLGGQVPYEQYF.

The chain is built from TRBV10-3 and TRBJ2-7; 7 nucleotides agree with TRBD1. This CDR3 contains 13 residues. After removal of 6 bases from V and 0 bases from J, the junction contained 2 bases not matched to a gene. Per germline, CDR1 ENHRY and CDR2 SYGVKD. CDR3: CAIRGDSSYEQYF. CDR3 nucleotide sequence: TGTGCCATCAGGGGGGACAGCTCCTACGAGCAGTACTTC.

This sequence joins TRBV20-1 and TRBJ2-7; unclear D gene. Germline V gives CDR1 DFQATT, CDR2 SNEGSKA (reference sequence). V lost 1 base to trimming and J lost 6 bases, with 7 bases between them. There are 11 residues in the CDR3. The CDR3 reads CSARGASEQYF. The CDR3 nucleotides read TGCAGTGCTAGAGGTGCTAGCGAGCAGTACTTC.

Concerning this clone: One end of the junction does not line up with germline, which may come from a read error. The chain has TRBV28 and TRBJ1-2, with 10 bases that match TRBD1. Germline assignment: CDR1 MDHEN and CDR2 SYDVKM. The CDR3 totals 13 residues. Here the CDR3 DNA reads TGTGCCAGCAGAAACCCGGGACAGGGGAAAGGTAGCTTC. Amino acids: CASRNPGQGKGSF.

The V gene is TRBV4-3, the J gene TRBJ1-2; D perhaps matches TRBD1 (6 bases). Germline values: CDR1 LGHNA, CDR2 YSLEER. The CDR3 covers 15 residues. Trimming pared 2 bases from V and 6 bases from J, leaving 16 bases between. The CDR3 spells CASSQRESGGHGYTF. DNA of the CDR3: TGCGCCAGCAGCCAACGGGAGAGCGGGGGGCATGGCTACACCTTC.

J is TRBJ2-2 and V is TRBV5-1; TRBD1 is a possible D gene (5 bases). This CDR3 region has 13 residues. Germline CDR1 SGHRS, CDR2 YFSETQ. V was cut by 0 bases and J by 11 bases, with 11 bases left in between. The DNA of the CDR3 is TGCGCCAGCAGCTTGGCCGAAGGGGTAGAGCTGTTTTTT. The encoded protein is CASSLAEGVELFF. Drawing the rest from reference TRBV5-1 and TRBJ2-2, the complete variable domain is KAGVTQTPRYLIKTRGQQVTLSCSPISGHRSVSWYQQTPGQGLQFLFEYFSETQRNKGNFPGRFSGRQFSNSRSEMNVSTLELGDSALYLCASSLAEGVELFFGEGSRLTVL.

This clone occurred once. The chain combines TRBV18 with TRBJ1-1; D is perhaps TRBD1 (6 bases). The CDR3 runs to 14 residues. V was pared by 5 bases and J by 6 bases, with 16 bases between. The germline gives CDR1 KGHSH, CDR2 LQKENI. Here the CDR3 DNA reads TGTGCCAGCTCAACCGAACTAGGGGGTGCTGAAGCTTTCTTT. As protein: CASSTELGGAEAFF.

The V gene is TRBV19, the J gene TRBJ1-2, with a weak D call TRBD1 (6 bases). V was clipped by 6 bases and J by 1 base, with 18 bases between them. Germline CDR1 and CDR2: LNHDA and SQIVND (reference sequence). The CDR3 sequence is 16 residues long. The CDR3 DNA reads as TGTGCCAGTAGGACCGACCGGGACACCTTTAACTATGGCTACACCTTC. Translating gives CASRTDRDTFNYGYTF.

The V and J genes are TRBV7-2 and TRBJ2-2, with 11 bases fitting TRBD1. V gave up 4 bases and J gave up 7 bases; unmatched junction bases: 8. The CDR3 extends over 16 amino acids. The germline CDR1 and CDR2 sequences are SGHTA and FQGNSA. CDR3 region: CASSSRDRGMVGELFF. The CDR3 region has the DNA TGTGCCAGCAGCTCCCGGGACAGGGGGATGGTCGGGGAGCTGTTTTTT. Full variable domain (rest looked up from reference TRBV7-2 and TRBJ2-2): GAGVSQSPSNKVTEKGKDVELRCDPISGHTALYWYRQSLGQGLEFLIYFQGNSAPDKSGLPSDRFSAERTGGSVSTLTIQRTQQEDSAVYLCASSSRDRGMVGELFFGEGSRLTVL.

This clone showed up just a few times. The J gene is TRBJ2-2, the V gene TRBV11-2; D remains ambiguous. Trimming left V 5 bases short and J 2 bases short, with 18 bases between. The CDR3 extends over 17 amino acids. The V gene's germline CDR1 is SGHAT and CDR2 FQNNGV. The CDR3 DNA follows: TGTGCCAGCAGCCCCTTGGTCCGAGCCCTTAACACCGGGGAGCTGTTTTTT. This sequence encodes CASSPLVRALNTGELFF. The full variable domain, completed using reference TRBV11-2 and TRBJ2-2, is EAGVAQSPRYKIIEKRQSVAFWCNPISGHATLYWYQQILGQGPKLLIQFQNNGVVDDSQLPKDRFSAERLKGVDSTLKIQPAKLEDSAVYLCASSPLVRALNTGELFFGEGSRLTVL.

V gene TRBV6-6 combines with J gene TRBJ2-2, with D perhaps matching TRBD1 (6 bases). V was pared by 7 bases and J by 4 bases, with 16 bases between. Germline-derived CDR1 and CDR2 are MNHNY and SVGAGI (reference sequence). The CDR3 has 15 residues. The CDR3, as DNA: TGTGCCAGCACTGAACAGGGAATGATCACCGGGGAGCTGTTTTTT. This translates into CASTEQGMITGELFF.

This chain links TRBV11-3 with TRBJ1-1; a weak D match, TRBD1 (6 bases). Deletions cut 5 bases from V and 1 base from J, with 11 bases between. Per germline, CDR1 SGHNT and CDR2 YENEEA. This CDR3 is 14 amino acids long. The chain's CDR3 is CASSLRGPNTEAFF. The CDR3, as DNA: TGTGCCAGCAGCCTCAGGGGTCCGAACACTGAAGCTTTCTTT.

This clone was found once. The chain employs TRBV4-2 and TRBJ2-7; TRBD2 matches 12 bases. CDR3 length: 17 residues. From germline, CDR1 is LGHNA and CDR2 YNFKEQ. V dropped 1 base and J dropped 1; count of bases not matched to a gene: 5. CDR3 in DNA: TGTGCCAGCAGCCAAGGGACTAGCGGGACCTATTCCTACGAGCAGTACTTC. Encoded protein: CASSQGTSGTYSYEQYF.

The V gene is TRBV6-1, the J gene TRBJ2-5; no clear D gene. CDR3 length equals 13 residues. V shed 4 bases and J shed 1 base, with 7 bases lying between them. Germline V gene data show CDR1 as MNHNS and CDR2 as SASEGT. CDR3 sequence (DNA): TGTGCCAGCAGTGCCACTTCCCAAGAGACCCAGTACTTC. As protein: CASSATSQETQYF.

The chain joins TRBV5-1 to TRBJ2-7; TRBD1 aligns across 7 bases. Germline lookup yields CDR1 SGHRS and CDR2 YFSETQ. This CDR3 has 16 amino acids. J gave up 0 bases and V 2 bases, and 8 bases lay outside the gene matches. Here the CDR3 reads CASSLLGTDASYEQYF. In nucleotides, the CDR3 is TGCGCCAGCAGCTTACTCGGGACAGACGCCTCCTACGAGCAGTACTTC.

The chain joins TRBV5-1 to TRBJ2-7, with 9 bases fitting TRBD2. CDR1 and CDR2 (germline): SGHRS, YFSETQ. The V and J ends lost 3 bases and 5 bases, in that order; junction bases with no gene match: 12. This CDR3 contains 16 residues. CDR3: CASSSIAGAPGNEQYF. CDR3 DNA sequence: TGCGCCAGCAGCTCCATAGCGGGAGCCCCGGGGAACGAGCAGTACTTC.

The chain has TRBV5-6 and TRBJ2-5, with 10 positions matching TRBD1. The CDR3 runs to 15 residues. Germline assignment: CDR1 SGHDT and CDR2 YYEEEE. V was pared by 4 bases and J by 4 bases, with 7 bases of the junction left unmatched. CDR3 sequence (DNA): TGTGCCAGCAGCCCCCGACAGGGGGCGAGAGAGACCCAGTACTTC. Its protein is CASSPRQGARETQYF.

This chain links TRBV30 with TRBJ1-5; 8 bases match TRBD1. The CDR3 extends over 13 amino acids. Germline V gene data show CDR1 as GTSNPN and CDR2 as SVGIG (reference sequence). J lost 7 bases, V lost 2 bases, and 4 bases had no gene match. CDR3 nucleotide sequence: TGTGCCTGGAGTCGTGACAGGGGACAGCCCCAGCATTTT. Translating gives CAWSRDRGQPQHF. Drawing the rest from reference TRBV30 and TRBJ1-5, the complete variable domain is SQTIHQWPATLVQPVGSPLSLECTVEGTSNPNLYWYRQAAGRGLQLLFYSVGIGQISSEVPQNLSASRPQDRQFILSSKKLLLSDSGFYLCAWSRDRGQPQHFGDGTRLSIL.

The rearrangement uses TRBV5-1 and TRBJ2-1, with 13 positions matching TRBD2. CDR3 size: 14 residues. Germline CDR1 is SGHRS and CDR2 is YFSETQ. Trimming cost V 7 bases and J 8 bases; bases outside gene matches: 6. Written as DNA, the CDR3 is TGCGCCAGCCGCCGGACTAGCGGGAGCGATGAGCAGTTCTTC. This sequence encodes CASRRTSGSDEQFF.

The chain joins TRBV11-1 to TRBJ2-5, with 9 bases fitting TRBD2. The J segment lost 4 bases and the V segment lost 4 bases, leaving 10 bases of the junction unmatched. Per the germline V gene, CDR1 is SGHAT and CDR2 is FQDESV (reference sequence). The CDR3 has 16 residues. The chain's CDR3 is CASSSDPGGRGETQYF. The CDR3 DNA sequence: TGTGCCAGCAGCTCCGACCCTGGCGGGAGGGGAGAGACCCAGTACTTC.

This chain links TRBV7-2 with TRBJ1-1; TRBD1 might be the D (6 bases). Trimming removed 3 bases from V and 5 bases from J, with 13 bases in between. This CDR3 has 14 amino acids. CDR1 SGHTA and CDR2 FQGNSA come from the germline V gene. CDR3 protein: CASSLDSGGTEAFF. The CDR3 region has the DNA TGTGCCAGCAGCTTGGACAGTGGAGGAACTGAAGCTTTCTTT. Filled out from reference TRBV7-2 and TRBJ1-1, the complete variable domain reads GAGVSQSPSNKVTEKGKDVELRCDPISGHTALYWYRQSLGQGLEFLIYFQGNSAPDKSGLPSDRFSAERTGGSVSTLTIQRTQQEDSAVYLCASSLDSGGTEAFFGQGTRLTVV.

In its sample, this clone was seen a few times. The V call is TRBV7-2, the J call TRBJ1-1; a weak D match, TRBD1 (5 bases). Trimming removed 1 base at V and 3 bases at J, with 9 bases between. The germline gives CDR1 SGHTA, CDR2 FQGNSA. This CDR3 has 14 amino acids. The CDR3 is CASSLEGGDTEAFF. The CDR3 DNA reads TGTGCCAGCAGCTTAGAGGGAGGGGACACTGAAGCTTTCTTT.

V usage is TRBV30 and J usage is TRBJ1-2; 7 positions agree with TRBD1. V trimming: 3 bases; J trimming: 4 bases; junction bases outside the gene matches: 11. This CDR3 is built from 15 residues. CDR1 is GTSNPN and CDR2 is SVGIG in the germline V gene (reference sequence). DNA of the CDR3: TGTGCCTGGAGGTTAAGAGGGACAGCGGGCTATGGCTACACCTTC. Translating it yields CAWRLRGTAGYGYTF. The full variable domain, in which reference TRBV30 and TRBJ1-2 provide the parts outside the CDR3, is SQTIHQWPATLVQPVGSPLSLECTVEGTSNPNLYWYRQAAGRGLQLLFYSVGIGQISSEVPQNLSASRPQDRQFILSSKKLLLSDSGFYLCAWRLRGTAGYGYTFGSGTRLTVV.

The J gene is TRBJ2-1, the V gene TRBV6-5; D is unresolved. In germline, CDR1 is MNHEY, CDR2 SVGAGI. V lost 6 bases to trimming and J lost 7 bases, with 7 bases between them. This CDR3 contains 11 residues. As DNA, the CDR3 is TGTGCCAGCAGCCTCTTTAATGAGCAGTTCTTC. This sequence encodes CASSLFNEQFF.

V and J are TRBV2 and TRBJ1-1, with TRBD1 matching over 8 bases. CDR1 and CDR2 (germline): SNHLY, FYNNEI. With 8 bases clipped from V and 3 bases from J, the junction kept 20 bases outside the gene matches. CDR3 length: 18 residues. DNA for the CDR3: TGTGCCAGCCCCGCAGGGGGCGCGCAAGGCTCCGGGGACACTGAAGCTTTCTTT. It specifies CASPAGGAQGSGDTEAFF.

The chain has TRBV7-6 and TRBJ2-5; 9 bases fit TRBD1. V was clipped by 2 bases and J by 4 bases; unmatched bases: 2. The CDR3 is made up of 14 amino acids. Germline V gene data show CDR1 as SGHVS and CDR2 as FNYEAQ. The chain's CDR3 is CASSLMDRGETQYF. The CDR3, as DNA: TGTGCCAGCAGCTTAATGGACAGGGGAGAGACCCAGTACTTC.

The rearrangement links TRBV2 to TRBJ2-1, with 9 positions matching TRBD2. From germline, CDR1 is SNHLY and CDR2 FYNNEI. The CDR3 has 13 residues. V was clipped by 8 bases and J by 6 bases; unmatched bases: 5. DNA for the CDR3: TGTGCCAGCGCTAGCGGGATATTCAATGAGCAGTTCTTC. This gives the protein CASASGIFNEQFF. Full variable domain (remainder filled in from reference TRBV2 and TRBJ2-1): EPEVTQTPSHQVTQMGQEVILRCVPISNHLYFYWYRQILGQKVEFLVSFYNNEISEKSEIFDDQFSVERPDGSNFTLKIRSTKLEDSAMYFCASASGIFNEQFFGPGTRLTVL.

V is TRBV19 and J is TRBJ1-5; D perhaps matches TRBD1 (6 bases). Germline values: CDR1 LNHDA, CDR2 SQIVND (reference sequence). With 4 bases removed from V and 1 base from J, the gap between germline ends came to 11 bases. The CDR3 runs to 15 residues. In DNA form, the CDR3 reads TGTGCCAGTAGTACGAGGGGGATAAGCAATCAGCCCCAGCATTTT. Translating it yields CASSTRGISNQPQHF.

CDR3 protein: CASSFRTSGNYNEQFF. CDR3 coding DNA: TGTGCCAGCAGCTTCCGGACTAGCGGGAACTACAATGAGCAGTTCTTC. The V gene is TRBV7-9, the J gene TRBJ2-1, with 12 bases identical to TRBD2. Germline CDR1 and CDR2: SEHNR and FQNEAQ (reference sequence). The CDR3 consists of 16 residues. The ends lost 3 bases at V and 3 bases at J; junction bases unmatched: 3.

J is TRBJ1-1 and V is TRBV6-4; perhaps TRBD1 as D (5 bases). Germline CDR1 MRHNA, CDR2 SNTAGT. The CDR3 sequence is 13 residues long. The V and J ends lost 3 bases and 3 bases respectively, with 8 bases between them. This chain's CDR3 is CASSDDSHTEAFF. The CDR3 bases are TGTGCCAGCAGTGATGACAGTCACACTGAAGCTTTCTTT.

This chain joins TRBV11-3 and TRBJ2-3, with 8 bases lining up with TRBD2. The CDR3 consists of 14 residues. Germline V lookup: CDR1 SGHNT, CDR2 YENEEA. V shed 7 bases and J 4 bases; nucleotides not matched to a gene: 7. The CDR3 reads CASNGGVTPDTQYF. CDR3 DNA sequence: TGTGCCAGCAACGGGGGGGTGACCCCAGATACGCAGTATTTT.